This TCR beta chain was sequenced for a study of blood T cell repertoires in COVID-19. Study context: Acute and convalescent COVID-19 samples came from the United States, Italy and Spain. PBMCs, B-cell-depleted T cells, or T cells provided the cDNA or gDNA that made up the material.

Per the original data handling: Estimation of nucleated cell counts relied on the amplification of reference gene primers. The method was immunoSEQ multiplex PCR; TCRdb's version includes in-frame clones alone and lacks a portion of them. V and J calls and clone size are as listed in that table; D and trimming were resolved from the DNA. This sample has about 140,000 clones; approximately 86% occur once, and the top ten carry 7% to 10%. J was trimmed by 9 bases and V by 6 bases; bases with no gene match: 5. Germline-derived CDR1 and CDR2 are MNHEY and SMNVEV (reference sequence). The CDR3 is 14 residues long.

This clonotype originated in a woman aged 55-69 years with acute or convalescent COVID-19. The chain is built from TRBV27 and TRBJ2-1, with 13 bases lining up with TRBD2. Sequencing input: peripheral blood. CDR3 sequence reads: CASRLAGGPGEQFF. The CDR3, as DNA: TGTGCCAGCAGACTAGCGGGGGGGCCCGGTGAGCAGTTCTTC.